This TCR beta chain appears in the sequencing data of a study of cytomegalovirus exposure and HLA in healthy donors. CDR3 size: 15 residues. Looked up from germline, CDR1 is SGDLS and CDR2 is YYNGEE. The germline V and J ends were trimmed by 1 base and 4 bases, with 14 bases remaining between them. It was with 60 Vbeta and 13 Jbeta primers that the PCR ran. Sequencing was performed with immunoSEQ multiplex PCR; in TCRdb, only in-frame clones are kept and a portion is missing. The sample holds roughly 100,000 clones, roughly three quarters seen once. The chain couples TRBV9 to TRBJ1-2; no reliable D call. The source of this sequence is a male donor in good health and CMV-seropositive. The specimen was PBMCs. CDR3 sequence: CASSVTHRGTYGYTF. The DNA for the CDR3 is TGTGCCAGCAGCGTAACGCATCGGGGAACCTATGGCTACACCTTC.